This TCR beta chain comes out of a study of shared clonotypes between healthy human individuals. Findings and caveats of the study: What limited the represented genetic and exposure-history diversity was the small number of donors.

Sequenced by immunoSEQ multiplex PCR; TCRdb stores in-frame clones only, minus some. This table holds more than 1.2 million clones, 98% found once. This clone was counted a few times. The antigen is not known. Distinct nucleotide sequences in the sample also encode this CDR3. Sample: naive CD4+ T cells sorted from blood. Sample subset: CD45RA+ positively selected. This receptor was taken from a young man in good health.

In nucleotides, the CDR3 is TGCAGTGCTAGTGGTGAGACCCAGTACTTC. Amino acid sequence: CSASGETQYF. V gene TRBV20-1 combines with J gene TRBJ2-5; D not certain. The CDR3 covers 10 residues. Looked up from germline, CDR1 is DFQATT and CDR2 is SNEGSKA (reference sequence). The germline V and J ends were trimmed by 3 bases and 5 bases, with 4 bases remaining between them.